These 2 T cell receptor beta chains share one sample of origin, sequenced in a study of cytomegalovirus exposure and HLA in healthy donors. In the PCR, 60 Vbeta and 13 Jbeta primers were used. The data were produced by immunoSEQ multiplex PCR, yet TCRdb's version contains in-frame clones alone and is incomplete. The table records roughly 100,000 clones, roughly three quarters of them present only once. The source material was PBMCs. The receptors here all came from a male donor in good health and CMV-seropositive.

The CDR3 sequence: CASSSATPGLAGVWHEQYF. Here the CDR3 DNA reads TGTGCCAGCAGCTCTGCTACCCCGGGACTAGCGGGAGTATGGCACGAGCAGTACTTC. The chain recombines TRBV7-8 with TRBJ2-7; 14 nucleotides agree with TRBD2. The CDR3 is 19 residues long. The ends lost 4 bases at V and 5 bases at J; junction bases unmatched: 16. Germline V gene data show CDR1 as SGHVS and CDR2 as FQNEAQ.

The V gene is TRBV19, the J gene TRBJ1-5; 9 nucleotides agree with TRBD1. In germline, CDR1 is LNHDA, CDR2 SQIVND (reference sequence). CDR3 size: 15 residues. The V gene end was trimmed by 5 bases and the J gene end by 6 bases; junction bases not matched to a gene: 8. DNA of the CDR3: TGTGCCAGTAGTGCTCCGGGACAGGGAAGTCAGCCCCAGCATTTT. Translation: CASSAPGQGSQPQHF.